Presented here are 10 T cell receptor beta chains from one specimen sequenced in a study of regulatory dendritic cells for organ transplantation (dated by TCRdb to the late 2010s). Sorted T cell subsets were CFSE-labeled and co-cultured for roughly 5 days with allogeneic regulatory or mature dendritic cells at a 1:10 DC:T ratio. No antigens are known for them. The library came from the immunoSEQ multiplex PCR assay. TCRdb carries this immuneACCESS record with in-frame sequences only. Its versions omit some clonotypes, under half of them owing to an unresolved V gene in the studies checked, with the rest unexplained. This sample has fewer than 15,000 clones in its table, and 85% to 90% of those were observed once. Jointly, the top ten make up 0.2% to 0.25% of the sample. Sequences were obtained from naive CD8+ T cells from blood cultured with regulatory dendritic cells. Reading the label with the study, this specimen's cell subset or site is: CD45RA+ naive T cells. Receptors were obtained from a human donor in good health.

CDR3 sequence reads: CASSYTGSSYEQYF. Written as DNA, the CDR3 is TGTGCCAGTAGTTATACAGGGAGTTCCTACGAGCAGTACTTC. The chain employs TRBV19 and TRBJ2-7, with D maybe TRBD1 (6 bases). V was cut by 5 bases and J by 1 base, with 12 bases left in between. There are 14 residues in the CDR3. Germline V gives CDR1 LNHDA, CDR2 SQIVND (reference sequence). Variable domain in full (rest from reference TRBV19 and TRBJ2-7): DGGITQSPKYLFRKEGQNVTLSCEQNLNHDAMYWYRQDPGQGLRLIYYSQIVNDFQKGDIAEGYSVSREKKESFPLTVTSAQKNPTAFYLCASSYTGSSYEQYFGPGTRLTVT.

This sequence joins TRBV28 and TRBJ1-1; 9 bases map to TRBD1. CDR3 length: 15 residues. Germline V gene sequence: CDR1 MDHEN, CDR2 SYDVKM. The V segment lost 4 bases and the J segment 0 bases; nucleotides outside the gene matches: 3. This CDR3 is CASSWTGVMNTEAFF. The CDR3 DNA reads as TGTGCCAGCAGTTGGACAGGGGTGATGAACACTGAAGCTTTCTTT.

The DNA for the CDR3 is TGTGCCAGCAGTTACTCAAGAGCCTCTGGGGCCAACGTCCTGACTTTC. It is translated as CASSYSRASGANVLTF. The chain employs TRBV6-5 and TRBJ2-6; the D is unclear. Per germline, CDR1 MNHEY and CDR2 SVGAGI. Trimming removed 0 bases at V and 0 bases at J, with 6 bases between. The CDR3 sequence is 16 residues long.

The chain uses TRBV9 and TRBJ2-3; 7 nucleotides align to TRBD2. CDR1 is SGDLS and CDR2 is YYNGEE in the germline V gene. Trimming at V came to 2 bases and at J to 3 bases, leaving 3 bases not matched to a gene. This CDR3 has 14 amino acids. DNA for the CDR3: TGTGCCAGCAGCGTGCTGGGACTAACAGATACGCAGTATTTT. Translating gives CASSVLGLTDTQYF.

This clone has only a few counts. This chain connects TRBV7-8 to TRBJ2-2; D unclear. Trimming cost V 5 bases and J 3 bases, with 10 bases left between them. CDR3 length equals 14 residues. Germline V gene sequence: CDR1 SGHVS, CDR2 FQNEAQ. CDR3 amino acids: CASSPLVDTGELFF. CDR3 in DNA: TGTGCCAGCAGCCCCCTCGTTGACACCGGGGAGCTGTTTTTT. The complete variable domain, with remaining parts taken from reference TRBV7-8 and TRBJ2-2, reads GAGVSQSPRYKVAKRGQDVALRCDPISGHVSLFWYQQALGQGPEFLTYFQNEAQLDKSGLPSDRFFAERPEGSVSTLKIQRTQQEDSAVYLCASSPLVDTGELFFGEGSRLTVL.

This clone was detected only once. CDR3 amino acids: CASSRRGADEQYF. CDR3 nucleotide sequence: TGCGCCAGCAGCCGGCGAGGAGCTGACGAGCAGTACTTC. The chain carries TRBV4-1 and TRBJ2-7; no firm D call. The V gene's germline CDR1 is MGHRA and CDR2 YSYEKL. CDR3 length: 13 residues. With 4 bases removed from V and 5 bases from J, the gap between germline ends came to 12 bases.

This chain joins TRBV27 and TRBJ1-2, with no clear D. This CDR3 has 13 amino acids. V was shortened by 4 bases and J by 7 bases, with 13 bases between the two germline ends. CDR1 and CDR2 from the germline V gene are MNHEY and SMNVEV (reference sequence). The CDR3 region has the DNA TGTGCCAGCAGTTCGCGACTTGGCCGTGGCTACACCTTC. Its translation: CASSSRLGRGYTF.

The V and J genes are TRBV19 and TRBJ1-1; D remains ambiguous. The germline V gene encodes CDR1 LNHDA and CDR2 SQIVND (reference sequence). Trimming stripped 0 bases from V and 4 bases from J, with 6 bases between. This CDR3 is built from 13 residues. The CDR3 DNA sequence: TGTGCCAGTAGTATAGATGGCCGCACTGAAGCTTTCTTT. As protein: CASSIDGRTEAFF.

This clone was counted once. J is TRBJ2-3 and V is TRBV7-6; 10 nucleotides align to TRBD2. Unmatched junction bases numbered 2, after V lost 3 bases and J lost 5 bases. The CDR3 has 14 amino acids. Germline CDR1 and CDR2: SGHVS and FNYEAQ. CDR3 sequence reads: CASSLSGGVDTQYF. CDR3 bases: TGTGCCAGCAGCTTGAGCGGGGGGGTAGATACGCAGTATTTT.

The CDR3 loop reads CASSQAVWHGQYF. Written as DNA, the CDR3 is TGCGCCAGCAGCCAAGCCGTTTGGCACGGGCAGTATTTT. The chain joins TRBV4-3 to TRBJ2-3; D remains ambiguous. V was trimmed by 1 base and J by 11 bases, leaving 13 bases between them. The length of the CDR3 is 13 residues. Germline loops: CDR1 LGHNA, CDR2 YSLEER.